This TCR beta chain was documented in a study of blood T cell repertoires in COVID-19. Living in about two dozen US areas, the participants were between 18 and 89 years of age. Original analysis: Using reference gene primer amplification, nucleated cell counts were estimated. Libraries were prepared by immunoSEQ multiplex PCR; TCRdb keeps only in-frame clonotypes and omits some of them. Clone size and the V and J calls come from that table; the DNA yielded D and trimming. The sample records 150,000 to 200,000 clones, roughly three quarters being singletons. Germline-derived CDR1 and CDR2 are SEHNR and FQNEAQ (reference sequence). The CDR3 loop spans 15 amino acids. Trimming stripped 1 base from V and 4 bases from J, with 10 bases between.

The chain carries TRBV7-9 and TRBJ1-4; D is uncertain. The material sequenced was PBMCs or T cells enriched from blood (not recorded which). This clonotype was sampled from a woman between 50 and 59 years old with acute COVID-19. DNA of the CDR3: TGTGCCAGCAGCTTAGGTGGCAGGCTTAATGAAAAACTGTTTTTT. This encodes CASSLGGRLNEKLFF.